This passage covers 26 T cell receptor beta chains from one sample sequenced in a study of graft-versus-host responses after intestinal transplantation. Assay used: immunoSEQ multiplex PCR; TCRdb lists only in-frame clones, some missing. The sample carries tens of thousands of clones, about 94% recorded once. No antigen has been assigned to these receptors. The specimen was unstimulated CD8+ T cells sorted from spleen or lymph node cells, collected before intestinal transplant. These receptors were obtained from a human donor who received an intestinal transplant.

This clone was counted a single time. The chain carries TRBV6-1 and TRBJ2-1; TRBD2 matches 9 bases. V lost 2 bases and J lost 2; bases outside the gene matches: 7. Germline V gene data show CDR1 as MNHNS and CDR2 as SASEGT. The CDR3 totals 17 residues. The CDR3 loop reads CASSETGAGGPYNEQFF. Written as DNA, the CDR3 is TGTGCCAGCAGTGAAACTGGGGCGGGAGGGCCCTACAATGAGCAGTTCTTC.

This clone appeared a single time. This chain connects TRBV7-9 to TRBJ2-7, with 11 bases fitting TRBD2. The CDR3 length is 13 residues. Germline CDR1 SEHNR, CDR2 FQNEAQ (reference sequence). The trim removed 8 bases at V and 6 bases at J, leaving 6 bases unmatched. The CDR3 nucleotides read TGTGCCAGCGCCGGGACTAGCGGCTCCGAGCAGTACTTC. Residues: CASAGTSGSEQYF. The entire variable domain, with the rest obtained from reference TRBV7-9 and TRBJ2-7, is as follows: DTGVSQNPRHKITKRGQNVTFRCDPISEHNRLYWYRQTLGQGPEFLTYFQNEAQLEKSRLLSDRFSAERPKGSFSTLEIQRTEQGDSAMYLCASAGTSGSEQYFGPGTRLTVT.

This chain joins TRBV5-5 and TRBJ2-7; tentative D call: TRBD1 (5 bases). From germline, CDR1 is SGHKS and CDR2 YYEKEE (reference sequence). This CDR3 comprises 14 residues. The V gene lost 4 bases and the J gene lost 0 bases, with 11 bases spanning the gap. As DNA, the CDR3 is TGTGCCAGCAGCCCCGACAGAGCCTCCTACGAGCAGTACTTC. It translates to CASSPDRASYEQYF.

This clone was observed a single time. V gene TRBV4-1 combines with J gene TRBJ1-1; D call uncertain. Germline loops: CDR1 MGHRA, CDR2 YSYEKL. The V end lost 7 bases, the J end lost 7 bases, and 10 bases lay between the germline ends. CDR3 size: 11 residues. Written as DNA, the CDR3 is TGCGCCAGCACCGGGAGATTTGAAGCTTTCTTT. Residues: CASTGRFEAFF.

This chain uses TRBV12-5 with TRBJ2-2; no firm D call. Germline V gene data show CDR1 as LGHNT and CDR2 as FRNRAP. This CDR3 region has 17 residues. V shed 0 bases and J shed 3 bases, with 14 bases lying between them. The CDR3 spells CASGLVVVRTDTGELFF. The CDR3 DNA reads as TGTGCTAGTGGTTTGGTTGTTGTCAGGACCGACACCGGGGAGCTGTTTTTT.

This clone was counted a single time. V usage is TRBV29-1 and J usage is TRBJ2-3; TRBD2 aligns across 11 bases. Per germline, CDR1 SQVTM and CDR2 ANQGSEA. V gave up 3 bases and J gave up 3 bases; unmatched junction bases: 5. The CDR3 consists of 15 residues. The CDR3 bases are TGCAGCGTTGACCAACTAGCGGGAGCAACAGATACGCAGTATTTT. Amino acid sequence: CSVDQLAGATDTQYF.

This clone occurred once. CDR3 protein: CASSLGQGFRFEQFF. The CDR3 DNA sequence: TGTGCCAGCAGCCTCGGACAGGGGTTTCGGTTTGAGCAGTTCTTC. The genes are TRBV11-2 and TRBJ2-1; the match to TRBD1 covers 9 bases. The V segment lost 5 bases and the J segment 9 bases; nucleotides outside the gene matches: 11. Germline assignment: CDR1 SGHAT and CDR2 FQNNGV. The CDR3 spans 15 residues.

The chain recombines TRBV27 with TRBJ2-1, with D perhaps matching TRBD1 or TRBD2 (5 bases each). The CDR3 has 13 residues. CDR1 and CDR2 (germline): MNHEY, SMNVEV (reference sequence). V gave up 3 bases and J gave up 6 bases, with 9 bases separating them. CDR3 protein: CASSFSGSNEQFF. CDR3 coding DNA: TGTGCCAGCAGTTTTTCAGGGAGCAATGAGCAGTTCTTC.

The chain links TRBV19 to TRBJ1-1; D remains unclear. V was shortened by 7 bases and J by 4 bases, with 19 bases between the two germline ends. This CDR3 has 15 residues. Germline lookup yields CDR1 LNHDA and CDR2 SQIVND (reference sequence). The CDR3 nucleotides are TGTGCCAGTATCACCAATCGTCTCGGAAGCACTGAAGCTTTCTTT. Protein: CASITNRLGSTEAFF.

The chain links TRBV6-5 to TRBJ2-1; 7 bases are shared with TRBD2. V shed 4 bases and J 0 bases; nucleotides not matched to a gene: 6. This CDR3 is built from 16 residues. Germline V gives CDR1 MNHEY, CDR2 SVGAGI. CDR3 nucleotide sequence: TGTGCCAGCAGTTCGCCGACTAGCCTCTCCTACAATGAGCAGTTCTTC. It codes for CASSSPTSLSYNEQFF.

The chain links TRBV5-4 to TRBJ2-7; tentative D call: TRBD2 (6 bases). The CDR3 runs to 14 residues. Trimming took off 1 base at V and 3 bases at J, with 11 bases between the two ends. CDR1 SGHNT and CDR2 YYREEE come from the germline V gene (reference sequence). CDR3 sequence reads: CASSLPGEYYEQYF. DNA of the CDR3: TGTGCCAGCAGCTTGCCGGGAGAGTACTACGAGCAGTACTTC.

The J gene is TRBJ1-4, the V gene TRBV7-9; 8 bases match TRBD1. This CDR3 is 16 amino acids long. Unmatched junction bases numbered 10, after V lost 4 bases and J lost 6 bases. CDR1 is SEHNR and CDR2 is FQNEAQ in the germline V gene (reference sequence). CDR3 in DNA: TGTGCCAGCAGCTACACTCCAGGGGGCTCTTATGAAAAACTGTTTTTT. It translates to CASSYTPGGSYEKLFF.

This chain uses TRBV9 with TRBJ2-7; D may be TRBD2 (5 bases). This CDR3 has 15 amino acids. V lost 1 base to trimming and J lost 3 bases, with 14 bases between them. Per germline, CDR1 SGDLS and CDR2 YYNGEE. The chain's CDR3 is CASSVSPGSVYEQYF. The CDR3 nucleotides are TGTGCCAGCAGCGTATCCCCGGGGTCCGTCTACGAGCAGTACTTC.

The V and J genes are TRBV4-1 and TRBJ2-5; unclear D gene. The germline CDR1 and CDR2 sequences are MGHRA and YSYEKL. This CDR3 is 14 amino acids long. The V gene lost 4 bases and the J gene lost 1 base, with 10 bases spanning the gap. In DNA, the CDR3 is TGCGCCAGCAGCCTCCCGTCAAGCCAAGAGACCCAGTACTTC. Its protein is CASSLPSSQETQYF.

The chain combines TRBV15 with TRBJ2-1, with D tentatively TRBD1 (5 bases). The germline gives CDR1 LNHNV, CDR2 YYDKDF (reference sequence). V gave up 1 base and J gave up 0 bases, with 7 bases separating them. The CDR3 loop spans 15 amino acids. The CDR3 DNA reads TGTGCCACCAGCAGAGGCCAGGGCTCCTACAATGAGCAGTTCTTC. Translating it yields CATSRGQGSYNEQFF. Filled out from reference TRBV15 and TRBJ2-1, the complete variable domain reads DAMVIQNPRYQVTQFGKPVTLSCSQTLNHNVMYWYQQKSSQAPKLLFHYYDKDFNNEADTPDNFQSRRPNTSFCFLDIRSPGLGDTAMYLCATSRGQGSYNEQFFGPGTRLTVL.

This rearrangement joins TRBV7-9 to TRBJ2-3, with D possibly matching TRBD2 (6 bases). Trimming cost V 0 bases and J 4 bases, with 11 bases left between them. The germline V gene encodes CDR1 SEHNR and CDR2 FQNEAQ (reference sequence). The CDR3 has 15 residues. CDR3 sequence (DNA): TGTGCCAGCAGCTTAGCGCTAGCGTCCGCAGATACGCAGTATTTT. This translates into CASSLALASADTQYF.

The chain uses TRBV28 and TRBJ2-6, with D perhaps TRBD1 (6 bases). The CDR3 has 16 amino acids. Per the germline V gene, CDR1 is MDHEN and CDR2 is SYDVKM. Trimming took 5 bases from V and 2 from J, leaving 13 bases between them. DNA of the CDR3: TGTGCCAGCAGTGGGGACACCCGGGCTGGGGCCAACGTCCTGACTTTC. Translation: CASSGDTRAGANVLTF.

The chain is built from TRBV27 and TRBJ2-7; TRBD1 matches at 11 bases. Germline loops: CDR1 MNHEY, CDR2 SMNVEV (reference sequence). The CDR3 totals 18 residues. After removal of 0 bases from V and 2 bases from J, the junction contained 9 bases not matched to a gene. The CDR3 DNA is TGTGCCAGCAGTTTATCGCGGACAGGGGGCCCAGTAACCTACGAGCAGTACTTC. It is translated as CASSLSRTGGPVTYEQYF.

The gene calls are TRBV2 and TRBJ2-7; 9 nucleotides align to TRBD2. CDR1 SNHLY and CDR2 FYNNEI come from the germline V gene. The CDR3 length is 17 residues. Trimming removed 1 base from V and 2 bases from J; junction bases left unmatched: 9. The CDR3 region has the DNA TGTGCCAGCAGTGAAGTGTCCGGAGTAGCGGGAGCCTACGAGCAGTACTTC. Its protein product is CASSEVSGVAGAYEQYF.

Note on this clone: Other DNA sequences in the sample encode the same CDR3. This chain links TRBV27 with TRBJ2-3; D is perhaps TRBD1 or TRBD2 (5 bases each). Germline V gene lookup returns CDR1 MNHEY and CDR2 SMNVEV (reference sequence). The CDR3 sequence is 15 residues long. Trimming left V 4 bases short and J 1 base short, with 12 bases between. The CDR3 nucleotides are TGTGCCAGCAGTTCATGGGGGTCGGGCACAGATACGCAGTATTTT. Its translation: CASSSWGSGTDTQYF.

This rearrangement joins TRBV5-1 to TRBJ2-5; 7 bases fit TRBD1. TRBJ2-7 explains the end of the DNA better; the J call may be wrong. Germline-derived CDR1 and CDR2 are SGHRS and YFSETQ. The CDR3 spans 15 residues. The chain's CDR3 is CASSSRQGLSDEQYF. The CDR3 nucleotides are TGCGCCAGCAGCTCACGACAGGGTCTGTCCGACGAGCAGTACTTC.

This clone was recorded once. V is TRBV9 and J is TRBJ2-3; D is ambiguous. V lost 4 bases and J 4 bases, leaving 10 bases between the germline ends. The CDR3 has 13 amino acids. The germline V gene has CDR1 SGDLS and CDR2 YYNGEE. CDR3 nucleotide sequence: TGTGCCAGCAGCCCAGCAGGCCCAGATACGCAGTATTTT. Protein sequence: CASSPAGPDTQYF.

The chain joins TRBV5-6 to TRBJ1-1; the D is unclear. Germline CDR1 reads SGHDT; CDR2 reads YYEEEE. V lost 7 bases, J lost 1 base, and 11 bases lay in between. The CDR3 has 13 residues. CDR3 loop: CASASVGNTEAFF. The CDR3 DNA follows: TGTGCCAGCGCTAGTGTCGGGAACACTGAAGCTTTCTTT.

This clone was observed once. The CDR3 protein is CASSLTPDEQFF. The CDR3 nucleotides read TGTGCCAGCAGTTTGACCCCCGATGAGCAGTTCTTC. The chain uses TRBV27 and TRBJ2-1; D unclear. CDR3 size: 12 residues. CDR1 and CDR2 (germline): MNHEY, SMNVEV (reference sequence). Trimming took off 3 bases at V and 8 bases at J, with 8 bases between the two ends.

This clone appeared once. V gene TRBV14 combines with J gene TRBJ2-7; TRBD1 matches 8 bases. CDR1 and CDR2 (germline): SGHDN, FVKESK. Trimming took 2 bases from V and 5 from J; bases not matched to a gene: 11. The CDR3 is made up of 16 amino acids. CDR3 in amino acids: CASSQKTWTGQNEQYF. CDR3 in DNA: TGTGCCAGCAGCCAAAAAACATGGACAGGGCAAAACGAGCAGTACTTC.

V gene TRBV5-1 combines with J gene TRBJ2-7, with a weak D call TRBD2 (5 bases). CDR1 and CDR2 from the germline V gene are SGHRS and YFSETQ. Trimming cost V 3 bases and J 0 bases, with 13 bases left between them. This CDR3 contains 15 residues. The CDR3 region has the DNA TGCGCCAGCAGCTGGGCCGGCAGCGGCTCCTACGAGCAGTACTTC. This translates into CASSWAGSGSYEQYF.